Shown below are 30 T cell receptor beta chains from a single sample sequenced in a study of early T cells in non-severe SARS-CoV-2 infection. TCRdb re-analysed the 5' RACE reads in MiXCR, keeping a single row per CDR3 protein. Here the sample spans 57,000 or so distinct CDR3 sequences, 5.5% to 6.5% being singletons. The source material was whole blood. These receptors originate from an adult who was a healthcare worker with PCR-confirmed SARS-CoV-2 infection or an uninfected control (not recorded which).

About this clonotype: This may stem from a read error, because a much larger clone lies one nucleotide away. CDR3: CVSSPFIIGGGYEQYF. In DNA, the CDR3 is TGTGTCAGCAGTCCCTTCATTATCGGGGGCGGCTACGAGCAGTACTTC. The rearrangement uses TRBV27 and TRBJ2-7; D might be TRBD1 or TRBD2, each matching 6 bases. The CDR3 length is 16 residues. CDR1 and CDR2 (germline): MNHEY, SMNVEV (reference sequence).

This clonotype was recorded many times. This chain connects TRBV5-1 to TRBJ2-1; 7 nucleotides agree with TRBD2. The CDR3 consists of 16 residues. The J segment lost 1 base and the V segment lost 4 bases, leaving 8 bases of the junction unmatched. Germline V gene data show CDR1 as SGHRS and CDR2 as YFSETQ. The CDR3 coding sequence is TGCGCCAGCAGCGTATCACTAGCGAGGTCCTACAATGAGCAGTTCTTC. Translated, it gives CASSVSLARSYNEQFF.

The rearrangement joins TRBV7-3 to TRBJ2-5; 15 nucleotides align to TRBD2. There are 16 residues in the CDR3. V lost 2 bases to trimming and J lost 2 bases; unmatched junction nucleotides: 0. Germline loops: CDR1 SGHTA, CDR2 FQGTGA. The chain's CDR3 is CASSLGTSGGQETQYF. In DNA, the CDR3 is TGTGCCAGCAGCTTAGGGACTAGCGGGGGGCAAGAGACCCAGTACTTC.

This clonotype was observed many times. The J gene is TRBJ2-7, the V gene TRBV7-2; 13 bases fit TRBD2. V lost 7 bases, J lost 7 bases, and 7 bases stayed unmatched. Germline V CDR1 and CDR2: SGHTA, FQGNSA. CDR3 length: 14 residues. The CDR3 sequence is CASKKTSGRIEQYF. For the CDR3, the DNA is TGTGCCAGCAAGAAGACTAGCGGGAGGATTGAGCAGTACTTC.

This clonotype was recorded at least ten times. The chain couples TRBV20-1 to TRBJ2-5, with D hard to call. The CDR3 extends over 12 amino acids. Germline V gene sequence: CDR1 DFQATT, CDR2 SNEGSKA (reference sequence). Trimming pared 4 bases from V and 2 bases from J, leaving 8 bases between. CDR3 region: CSAIGRQETQYF. The CDR3, as DNA: TGCAGTGCTATAGGCAGGCAAGAGACCCAGTACTTC.

This clonotype was counted many times. The V call is TRBV10-3, the J call TRBJ1-1, with D maybe TRBD1 (6 bases). Per germline, CDR1 ENHRY and CDR2 SYGVKD. The CDR3 spans 18 residues. Trimming cost V 3 bases and J 1 base, with 21 bases left between them. In DNA form, the CDR3 reads TGTGCCATCAGTGAACCATGGGGGCAGGGTTACGGGAACACTGAAGCTTTCTTT. The encoded protein is CAISEPWGQGYGNTEAFF.

This clonotype was observed at least ten times. The chain couples TRBV29-1 to TRBJ1-3; D uncertain. V was clipped by 2 bases and J by 2 bases, with 7 bases between them. Germline CDR1 reads SQVTM; CDR2 reads ANQGSEA. The CDR3 has 13 amino acids. The DNA of the CDR3 is TGCAGCGTTGAAAGGTTTACTGGAAACACCATATATTTT. Residues: CSVERFTGNTIYF. Full variable domain (missing parts from reference TRBV29-1 and TRBJ1-3): SAVISQKPSRDICQRGTSLTIQCQVDSQVTMMFWYRQQPGQSLTLIATANQGSEATYESGFVIDKFPISRPNLTFSTLTVSNMSPEDSSIYLCSVERFTGNTIYFGEGSWLTVV.

This clonotype turned up a few times. The chain recombines TRBV5-1 with TRBJ1-1; D is perhaps TRBD1 (6 bases). Germline V lookup: CDR1 SGHRS, CDR2 YFSETQ. The V and J ends lost 4 bases and 4 bases respectively, with 20 bases between them. The CDR3 is 16 residues long. The CDR3 nucleotides read TGCGCCAGCAGCCTCAGGACCGTTAAGGGGGTCACTGAAGCTTTCTTT. Translated: CASSLRTVKGVTEAFF.

There are a few counts of this clonotype. The genes are TRBV5-1 and TRBJ2-3; weak D call: TRBD2 (6 bases). Germline CDR1 is SGHRS and CDR2 is YFSETQ. V lost 3 bases and J lost 2, with 16 bases in between. There are 16 residues in the CDR3. The CDR3, as DNA: TGCGCCAGCAGCTCAGGCGTCGGGGGACTCACAGATACGCAGTATTTT. As protein: CASSSGVGGLTDTQYF.

This clonotype was found many times. The gene calls are TRBV27 and TRBJ1-3, with a possible D match to TRBD1 (6 bases). The V gene's germline CDR1 is MNHEY and CDR2 SMNVEV (reference sequence). Trimming left V 6 bases short and J 2 bases short, with 11 bases between. CDR3 length: 14 residues. CDR3 coding DNA: TGTGCCAGCAGGACCCAGGGGACTGGAAACACCATATATTTT. It yields the protein CASRTQGTGNTIYF.

The V call is TRBV7-2, the J call TRBJ1-1; possibly TRBD1 for D (5 bases). Trimming removed 2 bases from V and 7 bases from J, with 11 bases in between. CDR1 and CDR2 (germline): SGHTA, FQGNSA. CDR3 length equals 13 residues. The CDR3 loop reads CASSLRRDFEAFF. CDR3 nucleotide sequence: TGTGCCAGCAGCTTAAGACGGGACTTTGAAGCTTTCTTT.

This clonotype was recorded many times. This chain uses TRBV30 with TRBJ2-3, with 10 bases aligning to TRBD1. V shed 3 bases, J shed 3 bases, and the junction held 6 bases outside the gene matches. The CDR3 runs to 15 residues. The germline V gene encodes CDR1 GTSNPN and CDR2 SVGIG (reference sequence). DNA of the CDR3: TGTGCCTGGAGCGCCGGGACAGGGGCAACAGATACGCAGTATTTT. The encoded protein is CAWSAGTGATDTQYF.

The chain combines TRBV19 with TRBJ1-2, with 11 bases aligning to TRBD1. The CDR3 runs 16 residues. The trim removed 5 bases at V and 4 bases at J, leaving 9 bases unmatched. Germline V gene data show CDR1 as LNHDA and CDR2 as SQIVND (reference sequence). Written as DNA, the CDR3 is TGTGCCAGTAGTTTCCGGGACAGGGGGAGCGGCTATGGCTACACCTTC. This codes for CASSFRDRGSGYGYTF.

This clonotype occurred many times. V and J are TRBV5-1 and TRBJ1-2; weak D call: TRBD1 (5 bases). The CDR3 has 14 residues. V was shortened by 0 bases and J by 4 bases, with 10 bases between the two germline ends. Germline CDR1 and CDR2: SGHRS and YFSETQ. Here the CDR3 DNA reads TGCGCCAGCAGCTTGGCAGGGACGGGCTATGGCTACACCTTC. Protein product: CASSLAGTGYGYTF.

This clonotype was observed a few times. This chain connects TRBV4-3 to TRBJ2-3, with 9 bases matching TRBD1. V trimming: 4 bases; J trimming: 1 base; junction bases outside the gene matches: 9. The V gene's germline CDR1 is LGHNA and CDR2 YSLEER. This CDR3 comprises 17 residues. CDR3 bases: TGCGCCAGCAGCCCCGGATTTAGGGACAGGGGCACAGATACGCAGTATTTT. Its protein product is CASSPGFRDRGTDTQYF.

This clonotype has a count of ten or more. The V call is TRBV7-3, the J call TRBJ2-7; D possibly corresponds to TRBD2 (6 bases). The CDR3 is made up of 14 amino acids. CDR1 and CDR2 from the germline V gene are SGHTA and FQGTGA. V was cut by 1 base and J by 3 bases, with 10 bases left in between. As DNA, the CDR3 is TGTGCCAGCAGCTTAAAGGGACTGAGCTACGAGCAGTACTTC. Translation gives CASSLKGLSYEQYF.

This clonotype showed up many times. The V call is TRBV5-5, the J call TRBJ1-2, with D possibly TRBD1 on 5 matching bases. Germline loops: CDR1 SGHKS, CDR2 YYEKEE (reference sequence). Trimming pared 0 bases from V and 2 bases from J, leaving 8 bases between. The CDR3 consists of 14 residues. The CDR3 region is CASSLEGQNYGYTF. CDR3 coding DNA: TGTGCCAGCAGCTTGGAGGGGCAGAACTATGGCTACACCTTC.

This clonotype has a count of ten or more. The chain employs TRBV5-1 and TRBJ2-3, with no clear D. V lost 7 bases to trimming and J lost 1 base, with 16 bases between them. Germline V gene lookup returns CDR1 SGHRS and CDR2 YFSETQ. This CDR3 contains 15 residues. CDR3 loop: CASARTTAGTDTQYF. The CDR3 region has the DNA TGCGCCAGCGCCAGGACGACCGCCGGCACAGATACGCAGTATTTT.

This clonotype showed up just a few times. This chain joins TRBV12-5 and TRBJ1-4; D is undetermined. Germline V gene lookup returns CDR1 LGHNT and CDR2 FRNRAP. Trimming removed 1 base from V and 6 bases from J, with 3 bases in between. The CDR3 is 12 residues long. The CDR3 loop is CASGLGYEKLFF. In nucleotides, the CDR3 is TGTGCTAGTGGTTTGGGGTATGAAAAACTGTTTTTT. The variable domain in full, with the rest retrieved from reference TRBV12-5 and TRBJ1-4, is DARVTQTPRHKVTEMGQEVTMRCQPILGHNTVFWYRQTMMQGLELLAYFRNRAPLDDSGMPKDRFSAEMPDATLATLKIQPSEPRDSAVYFCASGLGYEKLFFGSGTQLSVL.

Ten or more counts support this clonotype. V is TRBV5-1 and J is TRBJ2-7, with D perhaps matching TRBD2 (6 bases). CDR1 and CDR2 (germline): SGHRS, YFSETQ. The CDR3 is 14 amino acids. Trimming stripped 4 bases from V and 7 bases from J, with 18 bases between. CDR3 DNA sequence: TGCGCCAGCAGCCTGTCTAGCGTCCCCTGGGAGCAGTACTTC. As protein: CASSLSSVPWEQYF.

The genes are TRBV19 and TRBJ1-5; no clear D gene. CDR1 is LNHDA, CDR2 SQIVND, per germline (reference sequence). This CDR3 has 13 amino acids. Between the trimmed V and J ends, which lost 7 bases and 6 bases, there was a span of 13 bases. This CDR3 is CASNFQPFQPQHF. CDR3 sequence (DNA): TGTGCCAGTAATTTCCAGCCTTTTCAGCCCCAGCATTTT.

This clonotype was seen a few times. J is TRBJ1-3 and V is TRBV4-1, with 8 bases fitting TRBD1. This CDR3 region has 16 residues. J lost 2 bases, V lost 1 base, and 4 bases had no gene match. In germline, CDR1 is MGHRA, CDR2 YSYEKL. CDR3 sequence reads: CASSQAGGWAGNTIYF. The CDR3, as DNA: TGCGCCAGCAGCCAAGCAGGGGGCTGGGCTGGAAACACCATATATTTT.

V gene TRBV11-2 combines with J gene TRBJ2-1; TRBD2 aligns across 12 bases. This CDR3 comprises 13 residues. Looked up from germline, CDR1 is SGHAT and CDR2 is FQNNGV. V was clipped by 10 bases and J by 10 bases; unmatched bases: 8. The DNA for the CDR3 is TGTGCCACCGCTAGCGGGAGGGCCGGGGAGCAGTTCTTC. Translating gives CATASGRAGEQFF.

This clonotype was seen many times. The chain combines TRBV20-1 with TRBJ2-1; 11 positions agree with TRBD2. There are 15 residues in the CDR3. V dropped 5 bases and J dropped 4; count of bases not matched to a gene: 7. The germline CDR1 and CDR2 sequences are DFQATT and SNEGSKA (reference sequence). CDR3 coding DNA: TGCAGTGCTGGGGATAGCGGGAGGGATTACAATGAGCAGTTCTTC. This gives the protein CSAGDSGRDYNEQFF.

This clonotype was seen a handful of times. The chain uses TRBV7-9 and TRBJ2-2, with D hard to call. V shed 4 bases and J shed 8 bases, with 5 bases lying between them. Germline CDR1 reads SEHNR; CDR2 reads FQNEAQ (reference sequence). CDR3 length equals 11 residues. The CDR3 reads CASSYVGELFF. DNA for the CDR3: TGTGCCAGCAGCTACGTGGGGGAGCTGTTTTTT.

This clonotype was seen ten or more times. The chain has TRBV6-6 and TRBJ2-3; D may be TRBD1 or TRBD2 (6 bases each). The CDR3 is 16 amino acids. Germline CDR1 is MNHNY and CDR2 is SVGAGI (reference sequence). The ends were cut back, 6 bases at V and 3 bases at J, with 19 bases in the middle. In DNA form, the CDR3 reads TGTGCCAGCAGGCGCCTCCGGGGGCGAGGGACAGATACGCAGTATTTT. This gives the protein CASRRLRGRGTDTQYF.

Ten or more counts support this clonotype. The chain carries TRBV6-5 and TRBJ2-5; 7 positions agree with TRBD1. There are 13 residues in the CDR3. V shed 6 bases, J shed 4 bases, and the junction held 5 bases outside the gene matches. Germline CDR1 MNHEY, CDR2 SVGAGI. The CDR3 loop is CASSSTGRETQYF. For the CDR3, the DNA is TGTGCCAGCAGCTCGACAGGGCGAGAGACCCAGTACTTC.

V is TRBV4-1 and J is TRBJ2-5; no reliable D call. Germline assignment: CDR1 MGHRA and CDR2 YSYEKL. There are 14 residues in the CDR3. Trimming left V 0 bases short and J 7 bases short, with 12 bases between. The CDR3 loop is CASSQERTSGTQYF. In DNA, the CDR3 is TGCGCCAGCAGCCAAGAGAGGACCTCTGGGACCCAGTACTTC.

This clonotype was seen more than once but under ten times. CDR3: CASSSERGKTQYF. The CDR3 nucleotides read TGTGCCAGTAGTTCCGAGAGGGGGAAGACCCAGTACTTC. The chain links TRBV19 to TRBJ2-5, with D perhaps TRBD1 (6 bases). Trimming took off 5 bases at V and 6 bases at J, with 13 bases between the two ends. The germline CDR1 and CDR2 sequences are LNHDA and SQIVND (reference sequence). This CDR3 is built from 13 residues. Drawing the rest from reference TRBV19 and TRBJ2-5, the complete variable domain is DGGITQSPKYLFRKEGQNVTLSCEQNLNHDAMYWYRQDPGQGLRLIYYSQIVNDFQKGDIAEGYSVSREKKESFPLTVTSAQKNPTAFYLCASSSERGKTQYFGPGTRLLVL.

This clonotype was counted ten times or more. The rearrangement uses TRBV29-1 and TRBJ1-1, with 11 positions matching TRBD1. Germline V gene data show CDR1 as SQVTM and CDR2 as ANQGSEA. The V gene end was trimmed by 6 bases and the J gene end by 4 bases; junction bases not matched to a gene: 1. CDR3 size: 12 residues. CDR3 region: CSVGTGGTEAFF. The CDR3 DNA sequence: TGCAGCGTGGGGACAGGGGGCACTGAAGCTTTCTTT.